The 22 T cell receptor beta chains below come from one sample, sequenced in a study of control samples from healthy donors and cancer patients. Produced via immunoSEQ multiplex PCR; TCRdb's table is partial and in-frame only. The profile covers over 70,000 clones, with 70% to 90% appearing a single time and 7.6% taken by the ten largest. Sequenced input: blood. Receptor source: a woman between 55 and 75 years old in good health.

The chain joins TRBV7-8 to TRBJ2-1, with no clear D. This CDR3 spans 16 amino acids. Trimming pared 6 bases from V and 2 bases from J, leaving 17 bases between. CDR1 SGHVS and CDR2 FQNEAQ come from the germline V gene. The CDR3 nucleotides read TGTGCCAGCAGGGCCAGAGAGACCCAAGCCTACAATGAGCAGTTCTTC. It specifies CASRARETQAYNEQFF. The full variable domain, rest sourced from reference TRBV7-8 and TRBJ2-1, is GAGVSQSPRYKVAKRGQDVALRCDPISGHVSLFWYQQALGQGPEFLTYFQNEAQLDKSGLPSDRFFAERPEGSVSTLKIQRTQQEDSAVYLCASRARETQAYNEQFFGPGTRLTVL.

The DNA of the CDR3 is TGCGCCAGCAGCCAAGATCCGAGGGGGCTCTACGAGCAGTACTTC. Encoded protein: CASSQDPRGLYEQYF. V usage is TRBV4-3 and J usage is TRBJ2-7; TRBD1 matches at 7 bases. The CDR3 loop spans 15 amino acids. The germline CDR1 and CDR2 sequences are LGHNA and YSLEER. Trimming cost V 0 bases and J 3 bases; bases outside gene matches: 5.

The gene calls are TRBV7-2 and TRBJ2-2; TRBD1 is a possible D gene (5 bases). Germline-derived CDR1 and CDR2 are SGHTA and FQGNSA. The CDR3 has 14 amino acids. V was shortened by 1 base and J by 7 bases, with 10 bases between the two germline ends. CDR3 amino acids: CASSLGRAGGELFF. DNA of the CDR3: TGTGCCAGCAGCTTAGGCAGGGCAGGCGGGGAGCTGTTTTTT. Full variable domain (remainder filled in from reference TRBV7-2 and TRBJ2-2): GAGVSQSPSNKVTEKGKDVELRCDPISGHTALYWYRQSLGQGLEFLIYFQGNSAPDKSGLPSDRFSAERTGGSVSTLTIQRTQQEDSAVYLCASSLGRAGGELFFGEGSRLTVL.

The J gene is TRBJ1-2, the V gene TRBV5-1; 7 nucleotides agree with TRBD1. Trimming removed 4 bases from V and 0 bases from J; junction bases left unmatched: 12. Germline V gene lookup returns CDR1 SGHRS and CDR2 YFSETQ. The CDR3 length is 17 residues. The CDR3 sequence is CASSPRVTTGANYGYTF. The CDR3 bases are TGCGCCAGCAGCCCACGGGTTACAACAGGGGCTAACTATGGCTACACCTTC.

The rearrangement links TRBV6-4 to TRBJ1-1; TRBD1 aligns across 8 bases. This CDR3 contains 14 residues. Germline V CDR1 and CDR2: MRHNA, SNTAGT. The V and J ends lost 6 bases and 5 bases, in that order; junction bases with no gene match: 8. The DNA of the CDR3 is TGTGCCAGCAGGCCAGACAGGGGTGGAACTGAAGCTTTCTTT. Translated: CASRPDRGGTEAFF.

This chain joins TRBV3-1 (or the pseudogene TRBV3-2) and TRBJ2-1, with 14 nucleotides matching TRBD2. Germline lookup yields CDR1 LGHDT and CDR2 YNNKEL (reference sequence). The V and J ends lost 5 bases and 10 bases, in that order; junction bases with no gene match: 10. The CDR3 consists of 16 residues. This chain's CDR3 is CASSGGLAGARREQFF. In nucleotides, the CDR3 is TGTGCCAGCAGCGGGGGACTAGCGGGGGCTAGGCGGGAGCAGTTCTTC.

This chain connects TRBV6-1 to TRBJ1-5; 8 bases match TRBD1. The trim removed 2 bases at V and 4 bases at J, leaving 4 bases unmatched. Germline-derived CDR1 and CDR2 are MNHNS and SASEGT. This CDR3 is built from 15 residues. The CDR3 coding sequence is TGTGCCAGCAGTGAATCAGGGGGCCAAAATCAGCCCCAGCATTTT. It is translated as CASSESGGQNQPQHF.

This rearrangement joins TRBV5-4 to TRBJ1-1; D is unclear. The CDR3 totals 15 residues. V was shortened by 0 bases and J by 4 bases, with 13 bases between the two germline ends. CDR1 is SGHNT and CDR2 is YYREEE in the germline V gene (reference sequence). CDR3 DNA: TGTGCCAGCAGCTTGGCCGCCGAGTTGAGCACTGAAGCTTTCTTT. It is translated as CASSLAAELSTEAFF.

This chain uses TRBV27 with TRBJ2-6; D is ambiguous. This CDR3 spans 17 amino acids. The V end lost 5 bases, the J end lost 0 bases, and 14 bases lay between the germline ends. Germline V gene data show CDR1 as MNHEY and CDR2 as SMNVEV (reference sequence). As DNA, the CDR3 is TGTGCCAGCAGTACCTCTCACAGTAGCTCTGGGGCCAACGTCCTGACTTTC. Its translation: CASSTSHSSSGANVLTF.

The chain combines TRBV5-1 with TRBJ2-1, with 10 nucleotides matching TRBD2. The germline V gene encodes CDR1 SGHRS and CDR2 YFSETQ. This CDR3 spans 19 amino acids. J was trimmed by 4 bases and V by 4 bases; bases with no gene match: 17. The CDR3 protein is CASSANSPGTSEPYNEQFF. The CDR3 bases are TGCGCCAGCAGCGCTAACTCCCCAGGGACTAGCGAGCCGTACAATGAGCAGTTCTTC.

The rearrangement uses TRBV10-3 and TRBJ1-1; 7 bases are a match to TRBD1. With 4 bases clipped from V and 0 bases from J, the junction kept 2 bases outside the gene matches. This CDR3 spans 14 amino acids. Germline-derived CDR1 and CDR2 are ENHRY and SYGVKD. CDR3 sequence: CAISGTGLNTEAFF. The DNA for the CDR3 is TGTGCCATCAGTGGGACAGGATTGAACACTGAAGCTTTCTTT.

This rearrangement joins TRBV12-3 or TRBV12-4 to TRBJ1-6; 7 bases are a match to TRBD1. The ends lost 7 bases at V and 10 bases at J; junction bases unmatched: 7. This CDR3 is 13 amino acids long. The CDR3 loop is CASKKGDSSPLHF. CDR3 DNA: TGTGCCAGCAAAAAGGGGGACAGCTCACCCCTCCACTTT.

The chain couples TRBV20-1 to TRBJ2-7; a possible D gene is TRBD2 (5 bases). Germline V gene sequence: CDR1 DFQATT, CDR2 SNEGSKA (reference sequence). The CDR3 covers 11 residues. Between the trimmed V and J ends, which lost 4 bases and 7 bases, there was a span of 11 bases. The CDR3 here is CSAKTSGEQYF. The CDR3 nucleotides are TGCAGTGCTAAGACCTCGGGAGAGCAGTACTTC.

This rearrangement joins TRBV28 to TRBJ1-2; weak D call: TRBD1 (5 bases). Germline V gene lookup returns CDR1 MDHEN and CDR2 SYDVKM. The V and J ends lost 2 bases and 1 base respectively, with 20 bases between them. This CDR3 is 18 amino acids long. The CDR3 coding sequence is TGTGCCAGCAGTTTAATGGCCGGGGGGGTTAGGCTTAACTATGGCTACACCTTC. It yields the protein CASSLMAGGVRLNYGYTF.

The gene calls are TRBV10-3 and TRBJ2-5; D is perhaps TRBD1 (6 bases). The CDR3 is 12 amino acids. V was trimmed by 4 bases and J by 4 bases, leaving 7 bases between them. CDR1 is ENHRY, CDR2 SYGVKD, per germline. The CDR3 coding sequence is TGTGCCATCAGTGTGGACAGAGAGACCCAGTACTTC. It yields the protein CAISVDRETQYF.

The rearrangement links TRBV19 to TRBJ2-7, with D unclear. The V end lost 5 bases, the J end lost 0 bases, and 11 bases lay between the germline ends. Germline lookup yields CDR1 LNHDA and CDR2 SQIVND (reference sequence). This CDR3 region has 14 residues. This chain's CDR3 is CASSPSRSSYEQYF. The CDR3 nucleotides read TGTGCCAGTAGTCCCTCTAGAAGCTCCTACGAGCAGTACTTC.

The chain joins TRBV4-1 to TRBJ1-2; 9 nucleotides align to TRBD1. The CDR3 is 15 amino acids. V shed 1 base and J 8 bases; nucleotides not matched to a gene: 8. CDR1 is MGHRA and CDR2 is YSYEKL in the germline V gene. CDR3 sequence reads: CASSQVPGQGGGYTF. CDR3 nucleotides: TGCGCCAGCAGCCAAGTCCCGGGACAGGGAGGCGGCTACACCTTC.

This sequence joins TRBV6-5 and TRBJ2-1, with 7 positions matching TRBD2. CDR1 is MNHEY, CDR2 SVGAGI, per germline. The CDR3 loop spans 14 amino acids. J gave up 8 bases and V 5 bases, and 9 bases lay outside the gene matches. The CDR3 nucleotides read TGTGCCAGCAGTAACCTCCGAGGGAGGGATGAGCAGTTCTTC. Encoded protein: CASSNLRGRDEQFF.

This chain connects TRBV19 to TRBJ2-1, with 8 bases lining up with TRBD2. Trimming removed 5 bases from V and 0 bases from J; junction bases left unmatched: 6. From germline, CDR1 is LNHDA and CDR2 SQIVND (reference sequence). This CDR3 contains 16 residues. The CDR3 loop is CASSAPGTSSYNEQFF. In DNA, the CDR3 is TGTGCCAGTAGTGCCCCCGGGACTAGCTCCTACAATGAGCAGTTCTTC.

The chain links TRBV4-2 to TRBJ2-3, with 12 bases fitting TRBD2. Losses at the gene ends were 0 bases for V and 4 bases for J; bases not matched to a gene: 11. This CDR3 comprises 19 residues. Germline V gene lookup returns CDR1 LGHNA and CDR2 YNFKEQ. This CDR3 is CASSQEPLAGGNRADTQYF. The CDR3 DNA reads TGTGCCAGCAGCCAAGAACCACTAGCGGGAGGTAATCGCGCAGATACGCAGTATTTT.

The rearrangement links TRBV7-8 to TRBJ1-1; D is ambiguous. Germline V gene data show CDR1 as SGHVS and CDR2 as FQNEAQ. The V gene lost 0 bases and the J gene lost 10 bases, with 12 bases spanning the gap. The length of the CDR3 is 13 residues. This CDR3 reads CASSLALGLGAFF. The CDR3 DNA reads as TGTGCCAGCAGCTTAGCGCTGGGCCTTGGAGCTTTCTTT.

The rearrangement links TRBV18 to TRBJ2-1; TRBD1 is a possible D gene (6 bases). There are 15 residues in the CDR3. With 0 bases removed from V and 4 bases from J, the gap between germline ends came to 10 bases. The germline CDR1 and CDR2 sequences are KGHSH and LQKENI. In DNA form, the CDR3 reads TGTGCCAGCTCACCACCGAACAGGGAGTACAATGAGCAGTTCTTC. Residues: CASSPPNREYNEQFF.